Following are 14 T cell receptor beta chains from one sample sequenced in a study of blood T cell repertoires in COVID-19. The repertoire was sequenced with immunoSEQ multiplex PCR; TCRdb's copy has only in-frame clones and lacks some. The sample shows about 260,000 clones, around 86% of them seen only once. The sample was peripheral blood. These receptors originate from a man between 18 and 35 years old with active or convalescent COVID-19.

The chain combines TRBV4-2 with TRBJ2-7; TRBD2 matches at 8 bases. Germline CDR1 is LGHNA and CDR2 is YNFKEQ. Losses at the gene ends were 0 bases for V and 2 bases for J; bases not matched to a gene: 6. The CDR3 loop spans 16 amino acids. CDR3 amino acids: CASSQEVREGAYEQYF. CDR3 bases: TGTGCCAGCAGCCAAGAAGTTCGGGAGGGGGCCTACGAGCAGTACTTC.

The chain is built from TRBV30 and TRBJ1-5; TRBD1 matches at 7 bases. The junction had 9 bases not matched to a gene; V was cut back by 3 bases and J by 7 bases. The CDR3 has 14 residues. CDR1 GTSNPN and CDR2 SVGIG come from the germline V gene (reference sequence). The CDR3 DNA sequence: TGTGCCTGGAGGGGACCAGGGGGAGGCCAGCCCCAGCATTTT. Amino acids: CAWRGPGGGQPQHF.

The V gene is TRBV6-5, the J gene TRBJ2-3, with 8 positions matching TRBD1. The germline gives CDR1 MNHEY, CDR2 SVGAGI. The CDR3 is 14 amino acids. With V trimmed by 7 bases and J by 1 base, 4 bases remained unmatched. Here the CDR3 reads CASTDRARTDTQYF. The CDR3 nucleotides read TGTGCCAGCACGGACAGGGCCCGCACAGATACGCAGTATTTT.

This sequence joins TRBV7-3 and TRBJ2-3, with TRBD2 matching over 7 bases. Per the germline V gene, CDR1 is SGHTA and CDR2 is FQGTGA. The CDR3 runs to 15 residues. V dropped 2 bases and J dropped 1; count of bases not matched to a gene: 3. Here the CDR3 DNA reads TGTGCCAGCAGCTTAGGGGGGGTGCGCACAGATACGCAGTATTTT. Its protein product is CASSLGGVRTDTQYF.

The chain has TRBV24-1 and TRBJ2-1; D might be TRBD2 (6 bases). The ends were cut back, 0 bases at V and 0 bases at J, with 14 bases in the middle. The length of the CDR3 is 18 residues. Germline-derived CDR1 and CDR2 are KGHDR and SFDVKD. The CDR3 is CATSDLQAAGLSYNEQFF. The CDR3 DNA follows: TGTGCCACCAGTGATTTGCAAGCAGCGGGTCTCTCCTACAATGAGCAGTTCTTC.

The CDR3 spells CASSPDTSFLETQYF. In DNA, the CDR3 is TGTGCCAGCAGCCCGGATACTAGCTTTCTAGAGACCCAGTACTTC. The chain is built from TRBV7-2 and TRBJ2-5; TRBD2 might be the D (6 bases). The V and J ends lost 5 bases and 4 bases respectively, with 17 bases between them. The CDR3 runs to 15 residues. Germline lookup yields CDR1 SGHTA and CDR2 FQGNSA.

The V call is TRBV7-6, the J call TRBJ1-1; TRBD1 matches at 8 bases. Germline V gene sequence: CDR1 SGHVS, CDR2 FNYEAQ. J gave up 2 bases and V 5 bases, and 7 bases lay outside the gene matches. The length of the CDR3 is 15 residues. CDR3 protein: CASSPAGQGNTEAFF. The CDR3 DNA sequence: TGTGCCAGCAGCCCCGCAGGACAGGGCAACACTGAAGCTTTCTTT.

J is TRBJ1-4 and V is TRBV18; 10 bases map to TRBD1. The CDR3 runs 15 residues. V dropped 6 bases and J dropped 5; count of bases not matched to a gene: 6. The germline V gene encodes CDR1 KGHSH and CDR2 LQKENI. As DNA, the CDR3 is TGTGCCAGCTCCGCCCCGGGACAGGGGAATGAAAAACTGTTTTTT. This gives the protein CASSAPGQGNEKLFF.

This clone has a single count. V is TRBV19 and J is TRBJ2-2; D possibly corresponds to TRBD2 (5 bases). The CDR3 loop spans 14 amino acids. Germline V lookup: CDR1 LNHDA, CDR2 SQIVND (reference sequence). V dropped 8 bases and J dropped 5 bases, with 15 bases sitting between them. This CDR3 is CASGRGAGTGELFF. The DNA for the CDR3 is TGTGCCAGTGGACGGGGAGCAGGAACCGGGGAGCTGTTTTTT.

The chain employs TRBV24-1 and TRBJ2-5, with 9 bases aligning to TRBD2. CDR3 length equals 15 residues. Germline lookup yields CDR1 KGHDR and CDR2 SFDVKD. Germline trimming cut 5 bases from V and 4 bases from J; bases unmatched to any gene: 7. CDR3 DNA: TGTGCCACCAGTGTGGAGCGGGGGGCTGGAGAGACCCAGTACTTC. Translating gives CATSVERGAGETQYF.

This rearrangement joins TRBV3-1 (or the pseudogene TRBV3-2) to TRBJ2-2; 10 bases are shared with TRBD2. Losses at the gene ends were 0 bases for V and 8 bases for J; bases not matched to a gene: 3. The germline gives CDR1 LGHDT, CDR2 YNNKEL (reference sequence). The CDR3 extends over 15 amino acids. CDR3 sequence reads: CASSQESGRAGELFF. In DNA, the CDR3 is TGTGCCAGCAGCCAAGAGAGCGGGAGGGCAGGGGAGCTGTTTTTT.

The chain carries TRBV28 and TRBJ1-4, with D possibly TRBD1 on 5 matching bases. The germline CDR1 and CDR2 sequences are MDHEN and SYDVKM. This CDR3 comprises 14 residues. V gave up 5 bases and J gave up 8 bases, with 15 bases separating them. Here the CDR3 reads CASSLKGRREKLFF. Written as DNA, the CDR3 is TGTGCCAGCAGTCTAAAGGGGCGGAGAGAAAAACTGTTTTTT.

As regards this clone: The same CDR3 is also encoded by other DNA sequences in this sample. V and J are TRBV6-5 and TRBJ1-1; tentative D call: TRBD1 (5 bases). Germline CDR1 reads MNHEY; CDR2 reads SVGAGI. Trimming pared 0 bases from V and 4 bases from J, leaving 9 bases between. The CDR3 runs to 14 residues. The CDR3 DNA reads as TGTGCCAGCAGTTACTCGACGGGGGGCACTGAAGCTTTCTTT. This gives the protein CASSYSTGGTEAFF.

This chain connects TRBV10-3 to TRBJ2-5; D is ambiguous. Germline V lookup: CDR1 ENHRY, CDR2 SYGVKD. The CDR3 loop spans 14 amino acids. V gave up 0 bases and J gave up 4 bases, with 9 bases separating them. In nucleotides, the CDR3 is TGTGCCATCAGTGAGTCGACTCAGCCAGAGACCCAGTACTTC. It yields the protein CAISESTQPETQYF.